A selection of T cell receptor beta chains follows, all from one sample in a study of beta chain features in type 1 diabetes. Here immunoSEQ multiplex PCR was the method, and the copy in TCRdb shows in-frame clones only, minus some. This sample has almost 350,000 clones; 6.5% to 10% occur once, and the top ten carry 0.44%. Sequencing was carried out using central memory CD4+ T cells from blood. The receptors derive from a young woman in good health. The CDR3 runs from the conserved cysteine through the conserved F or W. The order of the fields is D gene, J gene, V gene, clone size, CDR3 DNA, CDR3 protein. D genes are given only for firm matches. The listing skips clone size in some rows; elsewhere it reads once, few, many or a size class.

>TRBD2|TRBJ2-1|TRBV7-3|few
TGTGCCAGCAGCTTAGATCGGGCGGGACTAGCGGGAGGGGAGCAGTTCTTC
CASSLDRAGLAGGEQFF
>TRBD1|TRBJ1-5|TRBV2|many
TGTGCCAGCAGTTACAGGGGGACTCAGCCCCAGCATTTT
CASSYRGTQPQHF
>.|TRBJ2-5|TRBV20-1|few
TGCAGTGCTAGATACCAAGAGACCCAGTACTTC
CSARYQETQYF
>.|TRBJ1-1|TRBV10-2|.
TGCGCCAGCAGCAGCTATGCAGGAGCTTTCTTT
CASSSYAGAFF
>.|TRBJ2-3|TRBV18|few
TGTGCCAGCTCACCACAGAAGACTAGCACAGATACGCAGTATTTT
CASSPQKTSTDTQYF
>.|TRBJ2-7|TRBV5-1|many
TGCGCCAGCAGCTTGTACCAGGGATTCTACGAGCAGTACTTC
CASSLYQGFYEQYF
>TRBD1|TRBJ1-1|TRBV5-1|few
TGCGCCAGCAGCTTGATACAGGGGGCCACTGAAGCTTTCTTT
CASSLIQGATEAFF
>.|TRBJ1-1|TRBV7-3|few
TGTGCCAGCATGGCCTCGAACTTATTTGCTTTCTTT
CASMASNLFAFF
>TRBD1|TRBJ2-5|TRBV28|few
TGTGCCAGCAGTTTACAGGGGGCTGAGACCCAGTACTTC
CASSLQGAETQYF
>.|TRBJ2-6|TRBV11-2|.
TGTGCCAGCAGCTTAGCGACCGCTGCTGGGGCCAACGTCCTGACTTTC
CASSLATAAGANVLTF
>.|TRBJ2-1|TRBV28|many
TGTGCCAGCAGTTTGGAGGGACACATCTCTTCTGGGCAGTTCTTC
CASSLEGHISSGQFF
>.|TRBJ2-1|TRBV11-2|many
TGTGCCAGCAGTTACACCAGGGGTTCCTACAATGAGCAGTTCTTC
CASSYTRGSYNEQFF
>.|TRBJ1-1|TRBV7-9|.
TGTGCCAGCAGCTCACTACTACGGGCTGAAGCTTTCTTT
CASSSLLRAEAFF
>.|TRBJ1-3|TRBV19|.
TGTGCCAGCGGGAACAAAGGGACGTCTGGAAACACCATATATTTT
CASGNKGTSGNTIYF
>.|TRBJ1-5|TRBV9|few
TGTGCCAGCAGCCCGCAGGGTTATAGCAATCAGCCCCAGCATTTT
CASSPQGYSNQPQHF
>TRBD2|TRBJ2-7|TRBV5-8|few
TGTGCCAGCAGTTATGGGACTAGAGCTGGCTACGAGCAGTACTTC
CASSYGTRAGYEQYF
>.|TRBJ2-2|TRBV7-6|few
TGTGCCAGCAGGAGGGCTACCACTCAGGGCGGGGAGCTGTTTTTT
CASRRATTQGGELFF
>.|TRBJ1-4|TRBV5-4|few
TGTGCCAGCAGCCCCCGTGGGCAGGGGAAAGAAAAACTGTTTTTT
CASSPRGQGKEKLFF
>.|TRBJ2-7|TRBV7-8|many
TGTGCCAGCAGCTTAGCTTCCCGCGTCGAGCAGTACTTC
CASSLASRVEQYF
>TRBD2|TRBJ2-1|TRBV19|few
TGTGCCAGTAGTCAATACGGGAGGACCTCCTACAATGAGCAGTTCTTC
CASSQYGRTSYNEQFF
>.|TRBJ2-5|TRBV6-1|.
TGTGCCAGCAGTGGGTCAGAGGCTGAGACCCAGTACTTC
CASSGSEAETQYF
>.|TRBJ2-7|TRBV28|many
TGTGCCAGCAGCCTATTAAGAGCCTACGAGCAGTACTTC
CASSLLRAYEQYF
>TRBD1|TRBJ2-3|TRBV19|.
TGTGCCAGTAGCCACCGGACAGGGGTGGATACGCAGTATTTT
CASSHRTGVDTQYF
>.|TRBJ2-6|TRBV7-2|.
TGTGCCAGCAGCCCCGGGCTATCAGGGGCCAACGTCCTGACTTTC
CASSPGLSGANVLTF
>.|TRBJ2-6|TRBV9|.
TGTGCCAGCAGCCCGGGGGACTCTGGGGCCAACGTCCTGACTTTC
CASSPGDSGANVLTF
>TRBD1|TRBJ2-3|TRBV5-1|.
TGTGCCAGCAGCTACGCAGGGGGCGATACGCAGTATTTT
CASSYAGGDTQYF
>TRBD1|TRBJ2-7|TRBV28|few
TGTGCCAGCAGTTGGCTAGAACAGGGGGTTAAGTACGAGCAGTACTTC
CASSWLEQGVKYEQYF
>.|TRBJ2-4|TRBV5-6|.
TGTGCCAGCAGCTTACAGCAAAACATTCAGTACTTC
CASSLQQNIQYF
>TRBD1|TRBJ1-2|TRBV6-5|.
TGTGCCAGCAGTGCGCGCGGACAGGGCACTTATGGCTACACCTTC
CASSARGQGTYGYTF